This TCR beta chain is from a study of blood T cell repertoires in COVID-19. Study information: PBMCs, B-cell-depleted T cells, or T cells provided the cDNA or gDNA that made up the material.

This CDR3 is built from 14 residues. Germline CDR1 is MDHEN and CDR2 is SYDVKM. Trimming took 0 bases from V and 6 from J; bases not matched to a gene: 4. Authors' processing steps: The authors estimated nucleated cell counts from reference gene primer amplification. Assay: immunoSEQ multiplex PCR; the TCRdb copy retains only in-frame clones and omits some. That table is the source of V, J and clone size, and D and trimming were worked out from the DNA. The data show approximately 110,000 clones, approximately 89% seen once. Patients at the Seattle site were enrolled during active infection and followed longitudinally.

The sample comprised peripheral blood. V and J are TRBV28 and TRBJ1-2; the match to TRBD1 covers 7 bases. The source of this sequence is a woman older than 75 with COVID-19, enrolled during active disease. The CDR3 region is CASSLWGTEDGYTF. CDR3 coding DNA: TGTGCCAGCAGTTTATGGGGGACAGAAGATGGCTACACCTTC.